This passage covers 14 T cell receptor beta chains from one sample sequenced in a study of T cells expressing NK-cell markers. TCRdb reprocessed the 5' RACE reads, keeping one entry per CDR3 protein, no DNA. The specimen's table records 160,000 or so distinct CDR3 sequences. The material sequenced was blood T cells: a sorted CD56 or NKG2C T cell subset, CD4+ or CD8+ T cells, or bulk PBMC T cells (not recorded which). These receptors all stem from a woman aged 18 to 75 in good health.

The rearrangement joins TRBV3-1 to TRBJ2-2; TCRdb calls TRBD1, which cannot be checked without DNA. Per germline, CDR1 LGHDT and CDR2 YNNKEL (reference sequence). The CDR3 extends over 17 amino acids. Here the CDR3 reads CASSLRPGQGHTGELFF.

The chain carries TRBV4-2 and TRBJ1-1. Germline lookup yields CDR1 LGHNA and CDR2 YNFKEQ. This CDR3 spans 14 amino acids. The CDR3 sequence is CASSQLTQNTEAFF.

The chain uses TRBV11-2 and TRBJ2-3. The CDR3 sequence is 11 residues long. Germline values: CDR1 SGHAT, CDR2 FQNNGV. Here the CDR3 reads CASSSQPTQYF. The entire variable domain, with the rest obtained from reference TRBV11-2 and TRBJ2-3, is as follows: EAGVAQSPRYKIIEKRQSVAFWCNPISGHATLYWYQQILGQGPKLLIQFQNNGVVDDSQLPKDRFSAERLKGVDSTLKIQPAKLEDSAVYLCASSSQPTQYFGPGTRLTVL.

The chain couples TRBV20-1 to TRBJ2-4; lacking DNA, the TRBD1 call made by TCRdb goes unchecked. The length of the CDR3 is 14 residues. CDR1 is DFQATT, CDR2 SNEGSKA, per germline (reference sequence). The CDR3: CSAIPGAEGNIQYF.

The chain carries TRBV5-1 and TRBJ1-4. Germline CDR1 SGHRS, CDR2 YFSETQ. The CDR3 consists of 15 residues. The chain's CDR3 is CASSLAVGTNEKLFF.

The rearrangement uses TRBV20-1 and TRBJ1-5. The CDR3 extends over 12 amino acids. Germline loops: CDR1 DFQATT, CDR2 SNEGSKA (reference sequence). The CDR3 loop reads CSARIGIQPQHF.

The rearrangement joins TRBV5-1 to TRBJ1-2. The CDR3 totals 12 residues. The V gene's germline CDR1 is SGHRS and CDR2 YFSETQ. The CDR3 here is CASSMDVYGYTF.

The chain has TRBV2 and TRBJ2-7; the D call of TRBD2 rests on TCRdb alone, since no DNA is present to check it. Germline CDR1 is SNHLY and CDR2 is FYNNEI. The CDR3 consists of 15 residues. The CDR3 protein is CASSEVARPAYEQYF. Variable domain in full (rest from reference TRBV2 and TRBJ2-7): EPEVTQTPSHQVTQMGQEVILRCVPISNHLYFYWYRQILGQKVEFLVSFYNNEISEKSEIFDDQFSVERPDGSNFTLKIRSTKLEDSAMYFCASSEVARPAYEQYFGPGTRLTVT.

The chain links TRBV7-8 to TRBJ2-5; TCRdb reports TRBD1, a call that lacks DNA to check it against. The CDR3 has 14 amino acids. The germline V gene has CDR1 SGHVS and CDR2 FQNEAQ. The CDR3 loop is CASSLANSGETQYF.

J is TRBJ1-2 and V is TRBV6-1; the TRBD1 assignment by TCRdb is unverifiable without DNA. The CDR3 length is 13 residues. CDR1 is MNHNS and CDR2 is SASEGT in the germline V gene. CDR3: CASSLGGGYGYTF.

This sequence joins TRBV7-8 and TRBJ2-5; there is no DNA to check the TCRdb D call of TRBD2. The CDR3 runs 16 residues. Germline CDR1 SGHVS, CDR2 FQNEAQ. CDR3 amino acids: CASSSLALAVQETQYF.

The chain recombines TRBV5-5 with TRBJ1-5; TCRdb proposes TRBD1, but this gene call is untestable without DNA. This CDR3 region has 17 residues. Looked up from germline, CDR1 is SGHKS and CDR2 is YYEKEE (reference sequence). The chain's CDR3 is CASSSKPDRDSNQPQHF.

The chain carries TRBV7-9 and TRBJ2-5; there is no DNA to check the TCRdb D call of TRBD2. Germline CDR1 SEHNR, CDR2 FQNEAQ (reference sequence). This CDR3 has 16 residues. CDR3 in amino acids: CASSLYLGAGQETQYF.

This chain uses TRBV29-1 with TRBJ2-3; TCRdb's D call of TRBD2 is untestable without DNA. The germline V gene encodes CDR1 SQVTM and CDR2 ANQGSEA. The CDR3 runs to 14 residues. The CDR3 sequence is CSVQAGGLTDTQYF.